This T cell receptor (beta chain) is drawn from a study of blood T cell repertoires in COVID-19. The overall study: Whether acute or convalescent, the COVID-19 samples came from the United States, Italy and Spain.

Recruitment covered about 25 US areas and drew participants whose ages spanned roughly 18 to 95 years. Cohort 3 recovery required two negative PCRs, clearance, or symptom resolution. Here immunoSEQ multiplex PCR was the method, and the copy in TCRdb shows in-frame clones only, minus some. Altogether 310,000 or so clones are present, about nine tenths being singletons, with the ten largest covering around 9.5%. This receptor was taken from a woman aged 40 to 55 who had recovered from COVID-19. The specimen was PBMCs or T cells enriched from blood (not recorded which).

For the CDR3, the DNA is TGTGCCAGCAGCCCTGGGACTAGCGGGTCACGCTCCTACAATGAGCAGTTCTTC. As protein: CASSPGTSGSRSYNEQFF. The V call is TRBV11-3, the J call TRBJ2-1, with 12 positions matching TRBD2. The germline V gene has CDR1 SGHNT and CDR2 YENEEA. The V segment lost 5 bases and the J segment 0 bases; nucleotides outside the gene matches: 8. The length of the CDR3 is 18 residues.